This T cell receptor beta chain was sequenced for a study of blood T cell repertoires in COVID-19. The overall study: Whether acute or convalescent, the COVID-19 samples came from the United States, Italy and Spain. PBMCs, B-cell-depleted T cells, or T cells were the source of the cDNA or gDNA that made up the material.

Study processing details: Cell counts per sample came from amplifying reference gene primers. Generated by immunoSEQ multiplex PCR, the TCRdb table keeps only in-frame clones and is missing some. From that table come the V and J calls and clone size; the DNA was used to work out D and trimming. The data contain around 450,000 clones, approximately 90% of them singletons. CDR1 is SGHRS and CDR2 is YFSETQ in the germline V gene. With 4 bases clipped from V and 8 bases from J, the junction kept 4 bases outside the gene matches. This CDR3 contains 13 residues. The TCR comes from a woman aged 25 to 39 with acute or convalescent COVID-19. Sequenced input: peripheral blood. The V call is TRBV5-1, the J call TRBJ2-4, with 9 bases matching TRBD2. CDR3 protein: CASSPAGGDIQYF. The CDR3 DNA is TGCGCCAGCAGCCCCGCGGGGGGGGACATTCAGTACTTC.